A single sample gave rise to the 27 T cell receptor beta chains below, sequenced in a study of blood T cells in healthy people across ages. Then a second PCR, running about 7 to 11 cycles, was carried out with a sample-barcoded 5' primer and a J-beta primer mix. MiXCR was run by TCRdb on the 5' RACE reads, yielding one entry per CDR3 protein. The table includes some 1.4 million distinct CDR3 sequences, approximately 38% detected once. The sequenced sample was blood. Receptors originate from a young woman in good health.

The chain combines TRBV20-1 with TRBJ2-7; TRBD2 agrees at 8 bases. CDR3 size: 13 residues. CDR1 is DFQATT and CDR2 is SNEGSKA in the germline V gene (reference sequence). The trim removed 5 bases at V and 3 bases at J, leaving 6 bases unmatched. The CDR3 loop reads CSAPAGGGYEQYF. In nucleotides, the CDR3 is TGCAGTGCTCCCGCGGGAGGCGGCTACGAGCAGTACTTC.

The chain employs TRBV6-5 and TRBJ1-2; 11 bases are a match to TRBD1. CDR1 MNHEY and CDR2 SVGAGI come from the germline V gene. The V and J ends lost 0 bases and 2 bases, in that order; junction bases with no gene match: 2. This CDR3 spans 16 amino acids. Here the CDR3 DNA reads TGTGCCAGCAGTTACTCCGGACAGGGGGCGAACTATGGCTACACCTTC. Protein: CASSYSGQGANYGYTF.

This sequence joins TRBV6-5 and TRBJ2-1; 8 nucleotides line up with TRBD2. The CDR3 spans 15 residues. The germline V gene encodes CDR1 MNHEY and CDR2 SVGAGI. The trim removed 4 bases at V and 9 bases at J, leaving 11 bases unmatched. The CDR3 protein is CASSLTGTRGGEQFF. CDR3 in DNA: TGTGCCAGCAGTTTGACCGGGACCCGGGGGGGTGAGCAGTTCTTC.

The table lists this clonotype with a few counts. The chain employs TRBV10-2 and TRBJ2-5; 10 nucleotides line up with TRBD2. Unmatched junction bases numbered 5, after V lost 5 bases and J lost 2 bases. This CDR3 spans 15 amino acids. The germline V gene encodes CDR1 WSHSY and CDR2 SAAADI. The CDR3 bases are TGCGCCAGCAGTACGGGACTAGCGATTCAAGAGACCCAGTACTTC. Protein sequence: CASSTGLAIQETQYF.

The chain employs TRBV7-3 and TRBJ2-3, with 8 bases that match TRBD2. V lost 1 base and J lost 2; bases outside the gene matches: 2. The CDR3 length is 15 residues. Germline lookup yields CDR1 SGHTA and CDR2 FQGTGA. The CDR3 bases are TGTGCCAGCAGCTTAATGCGGGGGGACACAGATACGCAGTATTTT. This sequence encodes CASSLMRGDTDTQYF.

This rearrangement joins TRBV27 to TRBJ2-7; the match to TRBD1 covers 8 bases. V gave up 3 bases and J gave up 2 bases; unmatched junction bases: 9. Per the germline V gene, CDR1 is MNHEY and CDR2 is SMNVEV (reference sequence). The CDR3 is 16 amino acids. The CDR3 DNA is TGTGCCAGCAGTTTCTCTACCCCGACAGGGGCCTACGAGCAGTACTTC. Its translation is CASSFSTPTGAYEQYF.

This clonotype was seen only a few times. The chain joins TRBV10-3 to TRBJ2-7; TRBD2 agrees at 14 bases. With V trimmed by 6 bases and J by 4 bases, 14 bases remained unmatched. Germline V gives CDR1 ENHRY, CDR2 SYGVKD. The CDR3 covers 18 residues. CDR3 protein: CAIRESPGTSGSGYEQYF. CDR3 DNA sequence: TGTGCCATCAGGGAGAGTCCCGGGACTAGCGGGAGTGGGTACGAGCAGTACTTC.

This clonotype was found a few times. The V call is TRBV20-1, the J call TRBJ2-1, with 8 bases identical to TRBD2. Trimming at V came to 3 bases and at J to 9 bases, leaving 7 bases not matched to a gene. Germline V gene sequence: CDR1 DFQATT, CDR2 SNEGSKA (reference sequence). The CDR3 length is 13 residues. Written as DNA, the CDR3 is TGCAGTGCTAGCGGGGGGGCCTGGGTTGAGCAGTTCTTC. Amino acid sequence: CSASGGAWVEQFF.

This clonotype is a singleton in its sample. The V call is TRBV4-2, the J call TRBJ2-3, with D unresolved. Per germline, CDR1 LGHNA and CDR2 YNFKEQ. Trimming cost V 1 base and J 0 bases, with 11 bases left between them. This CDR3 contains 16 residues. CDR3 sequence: CASSQGDGPSTDTQYF. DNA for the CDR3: TGTGCCAGCAGCCAAGGCGACGGCCCTAGCACAGATACGCAGTATTTT.

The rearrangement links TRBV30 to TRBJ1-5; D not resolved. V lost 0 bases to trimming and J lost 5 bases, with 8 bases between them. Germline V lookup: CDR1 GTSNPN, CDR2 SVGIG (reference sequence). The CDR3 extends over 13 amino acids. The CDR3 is CAWSVRWDQPQHF. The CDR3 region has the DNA TGTGCCTGGAGTGTGCGCTGGGATCAGCCCCAGCATTTT.

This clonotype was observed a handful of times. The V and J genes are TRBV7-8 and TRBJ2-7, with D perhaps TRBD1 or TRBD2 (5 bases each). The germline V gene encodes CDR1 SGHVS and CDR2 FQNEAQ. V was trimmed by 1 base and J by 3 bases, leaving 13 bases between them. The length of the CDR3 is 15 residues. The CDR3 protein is CASSLEGRILYEQYF. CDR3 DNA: TGTGCCAGCAGCTTAGAGGGACGTATTCTCTACGAGCAGTACTTC.

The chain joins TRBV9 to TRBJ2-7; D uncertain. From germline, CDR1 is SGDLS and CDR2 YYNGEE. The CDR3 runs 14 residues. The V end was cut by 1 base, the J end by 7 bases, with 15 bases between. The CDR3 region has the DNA TGTGCCAGCAGCGTAAACCCCGAGAGGCATGAGCAGTACTTC. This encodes CASSVNPERHEQYF.

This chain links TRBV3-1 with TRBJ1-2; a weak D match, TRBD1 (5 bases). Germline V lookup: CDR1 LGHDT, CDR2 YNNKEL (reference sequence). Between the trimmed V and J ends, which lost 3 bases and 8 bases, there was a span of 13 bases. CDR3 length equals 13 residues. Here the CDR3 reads CASSQGPHGGYTF. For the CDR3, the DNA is TGTGCCAGCAGCCAGGGACCCCACGGGGGCTACACCTTC.

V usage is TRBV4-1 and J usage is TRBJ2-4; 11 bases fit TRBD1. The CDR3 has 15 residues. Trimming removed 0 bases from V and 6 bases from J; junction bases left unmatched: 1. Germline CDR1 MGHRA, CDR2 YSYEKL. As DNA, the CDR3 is TGCGCCAGCAGCCAAGAGGGACAGGGGGGAAACATTCAGTACTTC. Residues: CASSQEGQGGNIQYF.

CDR3 loop: CSARLGGQGAGAKNIQYF. As DNA, the CDR3 is TGCAGTGCTAGATTGGGGGGGCAAGGGGCGGGAGCCAAAAACATTCAGTACTTC. This chain links TRBV20-1 with TRBJ2-4, with D tentatively TRBD2 (7 bases). The V and J ends lost 2 bases and 0 bases respectively, with 20 bases between them. This CDR3 has 18 residues. The germline V gene has CDR1 DFQATT and CDR2 SNEGSKA (reference sequence).

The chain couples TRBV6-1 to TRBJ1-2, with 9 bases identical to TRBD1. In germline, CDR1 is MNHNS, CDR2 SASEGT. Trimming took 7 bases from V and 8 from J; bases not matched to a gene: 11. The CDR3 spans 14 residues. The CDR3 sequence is CASNGGQGGGGYTF. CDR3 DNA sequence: TGTGCCAGCAATGGGGGACAGGGAGGCGGAGGCTACACCTTC.

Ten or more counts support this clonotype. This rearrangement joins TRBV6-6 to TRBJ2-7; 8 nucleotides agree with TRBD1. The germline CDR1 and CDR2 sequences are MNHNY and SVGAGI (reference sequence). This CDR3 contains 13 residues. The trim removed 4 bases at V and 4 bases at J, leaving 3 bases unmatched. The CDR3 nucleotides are TGTGCCAGCAGTTTGTACAGGGGGTACGAGCAGTACTTC. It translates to CASSLYRGYEQYF.

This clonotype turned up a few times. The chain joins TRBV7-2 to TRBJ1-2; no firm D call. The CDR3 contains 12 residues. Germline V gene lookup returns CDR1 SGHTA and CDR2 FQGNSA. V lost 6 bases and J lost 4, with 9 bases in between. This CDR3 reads CASSRDFYGYTF. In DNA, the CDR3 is TGTGCCAGCAGTCGGGATTTCTATGGCTACACCTTC.

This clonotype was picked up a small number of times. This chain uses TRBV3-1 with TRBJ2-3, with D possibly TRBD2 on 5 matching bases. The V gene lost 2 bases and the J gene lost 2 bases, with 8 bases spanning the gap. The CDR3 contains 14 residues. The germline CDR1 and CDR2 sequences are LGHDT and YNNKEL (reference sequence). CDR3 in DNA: TGTGCCAGCAGCCAAAGCGGATTCACAGATACGCAGTATTTT. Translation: CASSQSGFTDTQYF.

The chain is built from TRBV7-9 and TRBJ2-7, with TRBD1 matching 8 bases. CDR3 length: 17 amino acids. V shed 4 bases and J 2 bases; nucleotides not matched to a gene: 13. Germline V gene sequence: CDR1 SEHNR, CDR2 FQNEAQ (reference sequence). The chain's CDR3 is CASSSPRQGRTPYEQYF. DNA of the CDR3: TGTGCCAGCAGCTCACCTCGACAGGGGCGAACTCCCTACGAGCAGTACTTC.

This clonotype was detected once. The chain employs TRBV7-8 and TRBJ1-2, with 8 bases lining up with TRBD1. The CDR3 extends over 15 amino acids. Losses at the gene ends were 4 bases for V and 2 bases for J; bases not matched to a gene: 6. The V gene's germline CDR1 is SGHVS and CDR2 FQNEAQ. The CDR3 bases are TGTGCCAGCAGCTGGGACGGACAGGGCAACTATGGCTACACCTTC. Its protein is CASSWDGQGNYGYTF.

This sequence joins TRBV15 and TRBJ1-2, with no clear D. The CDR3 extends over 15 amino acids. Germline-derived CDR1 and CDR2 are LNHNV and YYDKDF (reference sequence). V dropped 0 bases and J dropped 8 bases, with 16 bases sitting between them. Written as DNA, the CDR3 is TGTGCCACCAGCAGAGATCTAGAGGGAACGGGGGGCTACACCTTC. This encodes CATSRDLEGTGGYTF.

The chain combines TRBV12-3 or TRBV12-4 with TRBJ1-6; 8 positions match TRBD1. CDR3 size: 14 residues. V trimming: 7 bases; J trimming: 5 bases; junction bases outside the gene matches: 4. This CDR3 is CASTLTGDNSPLHF. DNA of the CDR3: TGTGCCAGCACCCTGACAGGGGATAATTCACCCCTCCACTTT.

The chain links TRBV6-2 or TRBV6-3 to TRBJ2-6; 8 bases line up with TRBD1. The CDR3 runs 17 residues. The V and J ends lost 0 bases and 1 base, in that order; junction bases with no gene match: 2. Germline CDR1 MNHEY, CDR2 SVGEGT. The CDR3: CASSYSRTGSGANVLTF. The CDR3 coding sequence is TGTGCCAGCAGTTACTCTCGGACAGGGTCTGGGGCCAACGTCCTGACTTTC.

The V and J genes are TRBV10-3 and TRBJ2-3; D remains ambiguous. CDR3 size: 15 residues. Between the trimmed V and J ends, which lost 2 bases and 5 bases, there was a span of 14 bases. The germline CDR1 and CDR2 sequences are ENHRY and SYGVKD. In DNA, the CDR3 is TGTGCCATCAGTGAGCTTCACGCCAGTAAAGATACGCAGTATTTT. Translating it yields CAISELHASKDTQYF.

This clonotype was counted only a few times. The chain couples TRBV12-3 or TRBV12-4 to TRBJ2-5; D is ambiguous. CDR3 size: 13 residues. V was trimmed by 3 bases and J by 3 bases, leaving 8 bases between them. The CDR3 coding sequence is TGTGCCAGCAGTTTTAACGCAAAAGAGACCCAGTACTTC. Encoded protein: CASSFNAKETQYF.

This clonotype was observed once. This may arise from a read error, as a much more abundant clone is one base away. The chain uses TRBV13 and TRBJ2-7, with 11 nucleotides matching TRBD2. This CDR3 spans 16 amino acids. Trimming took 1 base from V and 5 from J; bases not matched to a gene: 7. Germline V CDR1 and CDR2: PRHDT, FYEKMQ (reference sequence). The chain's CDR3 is CASSLEGTSGYDEQYF. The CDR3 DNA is TGTGCCAGCAGCTTAGAAGGGACTAGCGGATACGACGAGCAGTACTTC.